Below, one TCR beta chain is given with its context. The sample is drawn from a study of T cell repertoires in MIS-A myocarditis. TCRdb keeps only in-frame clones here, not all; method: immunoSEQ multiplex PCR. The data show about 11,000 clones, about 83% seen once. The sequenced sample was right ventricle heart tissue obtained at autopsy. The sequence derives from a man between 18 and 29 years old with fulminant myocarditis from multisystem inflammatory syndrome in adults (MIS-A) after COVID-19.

The CDR3: CASSGGQGRFDYTF. CDR3 sequence (DNA): TGTGCCAGCAGCGGGGGACAGGGCCGCTTCGACTACACCTTC. This sequence joins TRBV2 and TRBJ1-2; 9 bases align to TRBD1. Germline CDR1 and CDR2: SNHLY and FYNNEI. The CDR3 is made up of 14 amino acids. The J segment lost 10 bases and the V segment lost 6 bases, leaving 12 bases of the junction unmatched.